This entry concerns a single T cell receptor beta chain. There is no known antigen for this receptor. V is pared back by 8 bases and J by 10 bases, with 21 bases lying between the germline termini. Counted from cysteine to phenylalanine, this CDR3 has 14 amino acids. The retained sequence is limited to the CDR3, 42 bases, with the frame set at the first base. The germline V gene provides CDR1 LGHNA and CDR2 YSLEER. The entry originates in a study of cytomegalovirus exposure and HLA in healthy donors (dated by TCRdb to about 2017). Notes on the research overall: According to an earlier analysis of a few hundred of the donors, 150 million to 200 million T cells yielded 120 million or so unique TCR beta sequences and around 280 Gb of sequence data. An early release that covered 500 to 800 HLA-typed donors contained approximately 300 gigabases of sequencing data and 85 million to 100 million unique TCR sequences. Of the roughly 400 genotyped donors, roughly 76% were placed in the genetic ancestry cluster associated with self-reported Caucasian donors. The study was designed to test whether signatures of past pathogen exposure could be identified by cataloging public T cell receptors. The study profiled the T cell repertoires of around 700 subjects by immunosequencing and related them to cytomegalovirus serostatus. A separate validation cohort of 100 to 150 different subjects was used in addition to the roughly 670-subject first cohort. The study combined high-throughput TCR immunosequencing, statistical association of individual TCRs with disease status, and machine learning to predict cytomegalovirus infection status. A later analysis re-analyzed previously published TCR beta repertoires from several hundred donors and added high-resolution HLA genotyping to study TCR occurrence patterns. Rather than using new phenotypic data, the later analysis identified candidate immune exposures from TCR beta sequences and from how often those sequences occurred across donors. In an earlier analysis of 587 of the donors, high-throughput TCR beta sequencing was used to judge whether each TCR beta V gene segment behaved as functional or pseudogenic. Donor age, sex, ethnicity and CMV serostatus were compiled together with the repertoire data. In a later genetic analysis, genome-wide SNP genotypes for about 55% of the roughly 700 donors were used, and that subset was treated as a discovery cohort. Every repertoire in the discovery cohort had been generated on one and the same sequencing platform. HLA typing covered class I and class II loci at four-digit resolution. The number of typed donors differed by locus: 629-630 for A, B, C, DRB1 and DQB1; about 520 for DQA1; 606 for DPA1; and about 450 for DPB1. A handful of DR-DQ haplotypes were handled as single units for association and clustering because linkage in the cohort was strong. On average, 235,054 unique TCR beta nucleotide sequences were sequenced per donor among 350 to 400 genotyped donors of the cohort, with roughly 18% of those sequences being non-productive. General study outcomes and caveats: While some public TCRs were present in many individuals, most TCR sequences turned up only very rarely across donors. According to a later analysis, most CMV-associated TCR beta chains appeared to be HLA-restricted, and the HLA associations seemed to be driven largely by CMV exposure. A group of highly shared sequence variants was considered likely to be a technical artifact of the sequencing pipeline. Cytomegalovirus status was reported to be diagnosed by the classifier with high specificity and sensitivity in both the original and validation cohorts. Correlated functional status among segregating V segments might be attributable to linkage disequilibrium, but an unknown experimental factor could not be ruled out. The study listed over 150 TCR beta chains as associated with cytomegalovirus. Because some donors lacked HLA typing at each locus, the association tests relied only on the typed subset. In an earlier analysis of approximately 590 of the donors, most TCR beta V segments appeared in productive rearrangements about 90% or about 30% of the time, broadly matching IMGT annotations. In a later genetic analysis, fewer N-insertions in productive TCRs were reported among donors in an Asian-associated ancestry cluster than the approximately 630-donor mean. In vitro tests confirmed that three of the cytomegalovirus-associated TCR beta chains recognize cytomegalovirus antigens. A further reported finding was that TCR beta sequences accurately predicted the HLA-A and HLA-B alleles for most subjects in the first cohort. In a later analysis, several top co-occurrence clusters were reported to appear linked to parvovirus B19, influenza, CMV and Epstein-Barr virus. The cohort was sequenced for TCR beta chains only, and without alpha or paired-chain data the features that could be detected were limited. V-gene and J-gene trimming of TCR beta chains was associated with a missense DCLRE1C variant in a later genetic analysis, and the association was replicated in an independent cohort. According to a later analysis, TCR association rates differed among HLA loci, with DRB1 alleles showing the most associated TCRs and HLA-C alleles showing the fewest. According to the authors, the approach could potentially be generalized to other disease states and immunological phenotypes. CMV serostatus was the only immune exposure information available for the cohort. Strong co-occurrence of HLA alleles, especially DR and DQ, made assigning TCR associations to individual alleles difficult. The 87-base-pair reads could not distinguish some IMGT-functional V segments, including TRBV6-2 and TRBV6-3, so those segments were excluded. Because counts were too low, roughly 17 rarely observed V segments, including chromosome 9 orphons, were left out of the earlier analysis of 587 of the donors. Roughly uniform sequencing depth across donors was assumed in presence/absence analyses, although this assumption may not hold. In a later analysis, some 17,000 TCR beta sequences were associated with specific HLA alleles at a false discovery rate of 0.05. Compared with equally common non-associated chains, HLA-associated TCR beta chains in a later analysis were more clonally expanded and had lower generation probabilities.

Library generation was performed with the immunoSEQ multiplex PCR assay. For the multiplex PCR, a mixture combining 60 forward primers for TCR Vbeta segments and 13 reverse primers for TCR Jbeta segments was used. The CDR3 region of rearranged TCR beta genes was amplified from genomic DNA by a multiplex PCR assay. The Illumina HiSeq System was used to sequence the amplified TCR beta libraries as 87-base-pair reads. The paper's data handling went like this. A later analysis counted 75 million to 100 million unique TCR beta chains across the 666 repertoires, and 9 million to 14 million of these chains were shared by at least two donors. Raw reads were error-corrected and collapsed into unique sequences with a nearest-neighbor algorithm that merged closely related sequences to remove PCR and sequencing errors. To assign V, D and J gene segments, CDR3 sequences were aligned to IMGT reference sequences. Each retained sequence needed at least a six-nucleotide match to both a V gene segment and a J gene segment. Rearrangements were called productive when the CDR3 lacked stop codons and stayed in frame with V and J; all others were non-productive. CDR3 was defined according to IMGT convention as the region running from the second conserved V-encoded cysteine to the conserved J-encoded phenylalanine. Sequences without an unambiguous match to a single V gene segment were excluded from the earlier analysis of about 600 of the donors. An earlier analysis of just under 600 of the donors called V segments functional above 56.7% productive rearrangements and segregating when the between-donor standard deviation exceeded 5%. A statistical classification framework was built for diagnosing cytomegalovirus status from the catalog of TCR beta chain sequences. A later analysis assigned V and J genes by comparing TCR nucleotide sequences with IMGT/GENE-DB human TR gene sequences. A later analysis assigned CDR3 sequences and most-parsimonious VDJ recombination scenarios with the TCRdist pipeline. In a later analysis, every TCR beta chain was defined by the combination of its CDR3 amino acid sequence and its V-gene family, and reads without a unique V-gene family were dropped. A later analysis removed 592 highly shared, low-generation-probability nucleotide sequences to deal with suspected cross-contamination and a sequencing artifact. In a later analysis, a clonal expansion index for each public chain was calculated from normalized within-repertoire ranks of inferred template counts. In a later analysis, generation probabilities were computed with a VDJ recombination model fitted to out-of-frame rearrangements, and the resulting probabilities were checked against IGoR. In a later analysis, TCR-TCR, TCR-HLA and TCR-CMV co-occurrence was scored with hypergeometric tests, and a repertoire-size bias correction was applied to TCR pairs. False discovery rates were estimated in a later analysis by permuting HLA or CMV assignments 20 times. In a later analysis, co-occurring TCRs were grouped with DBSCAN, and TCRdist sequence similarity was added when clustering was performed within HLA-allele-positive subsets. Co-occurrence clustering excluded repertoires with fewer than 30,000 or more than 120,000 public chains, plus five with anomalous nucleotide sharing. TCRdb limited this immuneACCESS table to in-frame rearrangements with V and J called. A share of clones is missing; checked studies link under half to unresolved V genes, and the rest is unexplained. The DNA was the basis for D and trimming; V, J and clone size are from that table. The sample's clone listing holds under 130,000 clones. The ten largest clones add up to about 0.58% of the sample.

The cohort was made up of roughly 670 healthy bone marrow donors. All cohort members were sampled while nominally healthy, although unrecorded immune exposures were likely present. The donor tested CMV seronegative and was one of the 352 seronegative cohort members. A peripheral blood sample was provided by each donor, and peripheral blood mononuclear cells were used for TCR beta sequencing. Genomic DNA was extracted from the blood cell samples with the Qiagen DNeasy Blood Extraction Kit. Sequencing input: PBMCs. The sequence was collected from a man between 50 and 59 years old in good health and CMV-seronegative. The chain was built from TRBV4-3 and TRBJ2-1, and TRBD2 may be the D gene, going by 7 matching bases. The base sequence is TGCGCCAGCGCGAAGGGGGGGGGCCTTCGGGAGCAGTTCTTC. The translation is CASAKGGGLREQFF.